The next 10 T cell receptor beta chains were all read from a single sample in a study of shared clonotypes between healthy human individuals. Profiling relied on immunoSEQ multiplex PCR, and the TCRdb table lists in-frame clones only, not all of them. The sample shows about 2.4 million clones, around 94% of them seen only once. Sequencing was done on a sample of naive CD4+ T cells sorted from blood. Documented subset: CD45RA+ positively selected. The origin of the receptors is a man between 18 and 29 years old in good health.

The rearrangement joins TRBV4-1 to TRBJ2-7; 8 nucleotides agree with TRBD2. Per the germline V gene, CDR1 is MGHRA and CDR2 is YSYEKL. Trimming at V came to 1 base and at J to 0 bases, leaving 8 bases not matched to a gene. CDR3 length: 17 amino acids. The CDR3 here is CASSQGLASGPSYEQYF. The CDR3 nucleotides are TGCGCCAGCAGCCAAGGATTGGCTAGCGGGCCCTCCTACGAGCAGTACTTC.

The rearrangement uses TRBV7-2 and TRBJ1-2; tentative D call: TRBD1 (5 bases). V gave up 5 bases and J gave up 6 bases, with 13 bases separating them. Germline assignment: CDR1 SGHTA and CDR2 FQGNSA. The CDR3 consists of 13 residues. This chain's CDR3 is CASSPEGLHGYTF. CDR3 nucleotides: TGTGCCAGCAGCCCCGAGGGGTTACATGGCTACACCTTC.

V gene TRBV4-1 combines with J gene TRBJ1-6; TRBD1 is a possible D gene (5 bases). The V and J ends lost 1 base and 10 bases respectively, with 14 bases between them. Germline V gene lookup returns CDR1 MGHRA and CDR2 YSYEKL. CDR3 length: 15 amino acids. DNA of the CDR3: TGCGCCAGCAGCCAAGTGGGGGGGAAGGGGTCACCCCTCCACTTT. It encodes CASSQVGGKGSPLHF.

The V call is TRBV7-2, the J call TRBJ2-3; D remains ambiguous. V lost 5 bases and J lost 1, with 16 bases in between. The CDR3 spans 16 residues. The germline V gene has CDR1 SGHTA and CDR2 FQGNSA. The CDR3 protein is CASSPRTRSGTDTQYF. CDR3 DNA sequence: TGTGCCAGCAGCCCAAGGACCCGCTCGGGCACAGATACGCAGTATTTT.

The chain combines TRBV7-2 with TRBJ1-6; TRBD1 matches 12 bases. Germline values: CDR1 SGHTA, CDR2 FQGNSA. The CDR3 extends over 18 amino acids. V was clipped by 5 bases and J by 8 bases; unmatched bases: 13. CDR3 bases: TGTGCCAGCAGCCAAACCGGGACAGGGGGCGTTAGAGATTCACCCCTCCACTTT. This codes for CASSQTGTGGVRDSPLHF. The entire variable domain, with the rest obtained from reference TRBV7-2 and TRBJ1-6, is as follows: GAGVSQSPSNKVTEKGKDVELRCDPISGHTALYWYRQSLGQGLEFLIYFQGNSAPDKSGLPSDRFSAERTGGSVSTLTIQRTQQEDSAVYLCASSQTGTGGVRDSPLHFGNGTRLTVT.

The J gene is TRBJ1-1, the V gene TRBV6-5; tentative D call: TRBD1 (6 bases). The ends were cut back, 8 bases at V and 8 bases at J, with 24 bases in the middle. Germline loops: CDR1 MNHEY, CDR2 SVGAGI. The CDR3 has 15 amino acids. The CDR3 coding sequence is TGTGCCAGCCGTTTTGAAATAAGCGGGACAACGGAAGCTTTCTTT. Translation: CASRFEISGTTEAFF.

J is TRBJ2-6 and V is TRBV10-2; D not resolved. Germline values: CDR1 WSHSY, CDR2 SAAADI. Trimming removed 4 bases at V and 0 bases at J, with 7 bases between. There are 15 residues in the CDR3. The CDR3 protein is CASSVQPSGANVLTF. CDR3 nucleotide sequence: TGCGCCAGCAGTGTACAGCCCTCTGGGGCCAACGTCCTGACTTTC.

This chain connects TRBV6-6 to TRBJ2-7; 10 positions agree with TRBD1. Trimming at V came to 3 bases and at J to 6 bases, leaving 8 bases not matched to a gene. The germline V gene has CDR1 MNHNY and CDR2 SVGAGI (reference sequence). This CDR3 has 15 residues. This chain's CDR3 is CASSYQGQGYFEQYF. CDR3 sequence (DNA): TGTGCCAGCAGTTATCAGGGACAGGGGTATTTCGAGCAGTACTTC.

The genes are TRBV5-1 and TRBJ1-5, with D tentatively TRBD1 (6 bases). Germline CDR1 and CDR2: SGHRS and YFSETQ. V was clipped by 4 bases and J by 7 bases, with 18 bases between them. This CDR3 is built from 15 residues. The CDR3 protein is CASSPEGGGEQPQHF. The DNA of the CDR3 is TGCGCCAGCAGCCCAGAAGGGGGAGGGGAACAGCCCCAGCATTTT.

This clone has more than one count but fewer than ten. The genes are TRBV30 and TRBJ1-1, with D uncertain. V gave up 5 bases and J gave up 7 bases, with 11 bases separating them. Germline V gene data show CDR1 as GTSNPN and CDR2 as SVGIG (reference sequence). The CDR3 covers 11 residues. CDR3 region: CAWSSSGEAFF. CDR3 in DNA: TGTGCCTGGTCCTCCAGCGGTGAAGCTTTCTTT.